Presented here are 25 T cell receptor beta chains from one specimen sequenced in a study of T cell responses to AZD1222 COVID-19 vaccine. Some clones are missing from TCRdb's copy, which holds only in-frame ones; the method was immunoSEQ multiplex PCR. The table records under 150,000 clones, 85% to 95% of them present only once. This sample comprised peripheral blood, obtained on day 0 of AZD1222 vaccination. Every receptor here comes from an adult in good health.

The rearrangement uses TRBV28 and TRBJ1-1; 8 nucleotides agree with TRBD1. Trimming took 6 bases from V and 1 from J; bases not matched to a gene: 7. The CDR3 is 15 amino acids. Germline V gene data show CDR1 as MDHEN and CDR2 as SYDVKM. The CDR3 nucleotides read TGTGCCAGCAGACCCGGACAGGGTTGGAACACTGAAGCTTTCTTT. Its protein product is CASRPGQGWNTEAFF.

The chain recombines TRBV3-1 (or the pseudogene TRBV3-2) with TRBJ1-4; weak D call: TRBD1 (5 bases). Trimming stripped 0 bases from V and 1 base from J, with 9 bases between. The CDR3 is made up of 16 amino acids. From germline, CDR1 is LGHDT and CDR2 YNNKEL (reference sequence). The CDR3 loop is CASSQDTGRTNEKLFF. The DNA for the CDR3 is TGTGCCAGCAGCCAAGATACAGGCCGAACTAATGAAAAACTGTTTTTT.

This clone was recorded once. The chain joins TRBV7-9 to TRBJ1-2, with D possibly being TRBD1 (5 bases). V was shortened by 6 bases and J by 8 bases, with 19 bases between the two germline ends. CDR3 size: 14 residues. Looked up from germline, CDR1 is SEHNR and CDR2 is FQNEAQ (reference sequence). CDR3 bases: TGTGCCAGCAGTTCACGGACGGGGCCCTCCGGCTACACCTTC. Translated, it gives CASSSRTGPSGYTF.

V gene TRBV5-8 combines with J gene TRBJ2-7; 9 positions match TRBD1. The CDR3 is 15 amino acids. The germline gives CDR1 SGHTS, CDR2 YDEGEE. V shed 3 bases and J 2 bases; nucleotides not matched to a gene: 6. CDR3 nucleotide sequence: TGTGCCAGCAGCTCGGGACAGGGTCTAGCCTACGAGCAGTACTTC. This codes for CASSSGQGLAYEQYF.

CDR3 amino acids: CASSHVVGAYNEQFF. The DNA of the CDR3 is TGTGCCAGTTCCCACGTCGTAGGCGCCTACAATGAGCAGTTCTTC. V usage is TRBV19 and J usage is TRBJ2-1; unclear D gene. Deletions cut 8 bases from V and 2 bases from J, with 16 bases between. Germline V lookup: CDR1 LNHDA, CDR2 SQIVND (reference sequence). The CDR3 extends over 15 amino acids.

The chain joins TRBV19 to TRBJ1-3; 9 bases line up with TRBD1. The V gene end was trimmed by 4 bases and the J gene end by 2 bases; junction bases not matched to a gene: 6. CDR1 LNHDA and CDR2 SQIVND come from the germline V gene (reference sequence). The CDR3 is 16 residues long. The CDR3 protein is CASSTFTGGAGNTIYF. CDR3 DNA sequence: TGTGCCAGTAGTACATTTACAGGGGGCGCTGGAAACACCATATATTTT.

The V call is TRBV23-1, the J call TRBJ1-2; D is unresolved. TRBV23-1 is noted as an ORF with a role that remains uncertain. The V and J ends lost 3 bases and 4 bases respectively, with 15 bases between them. The CDR3 sequence is 15 residues long. The CDR3 DNA is TGCGCCAGCAGTCAGTCCCCGGAGGGAATCTATGGCTACACCTTC. Translated, it gives CASSQSPEGIYGYTF.

This clone was detected once. The chain is built from TRBV9 and TRBJ1-2; D is unresolved. Between the trimmed V and J ends, which lost 0 bases and 3 bases, there was a span of 12 bases. The CDR3 spans 15 residues. Germline V gene sequence: CDR1 SGDLS, CDR2 YYNGEE. In DNA, the CDR3 is TGTGCCAGCAGCGTAGATGGATGGGGTGACTATGGCTACACCTTC. Amino acids: CASSVDGWGDYGYTF. The full variable domain, with the rest looked up from reference TRBV9 and TRBJ1-2, is DSGVTQTPKHLITATGQRVTLRCSPRSGDLSVYWYQQSLDQGLQFLIQYYNGEERAKGNILERFSAQQFPDLHSELNLSSLELGDSALYFCASSVDGWGDYGYTFGSGTRLTVV.

The rearrangement links TRBV5-6 to TRBJ1-6; no clear D. The CDR3 has 14 residues. Germline V CDR1 and CDR2: SGHDT, YYEEEE. Trimming stripped 4 bases from V and 4 bases from J, with 9 bases between. This CDR3 reads CASSRGDYNSPLHF. In DNA form, the CDR3 reads TGTGCCAGCAGCAGAGGAGATTATAATTCACCCCTCCACTTT. Combining the CDR3 with reference TRBV5-6 and TRBJ1-6 gives the whole variable domain DAGVTQSPTHLIKTRGQQVTLRCSPKSGHDTVSWYQQALGQGPQFIFQYYEEEERQRGNFPDRFSGHQFPNYSSELNVNALLLGDSALYLCASSRGDYNSPLHFGNGTRLTVT.

This chain links TRBV2 with TRBJ2-2; a weak D match, TRBD1 (5 bases). This CDR3 contains 14 residues. The germline V gene has CDR1 SNHLY and CDR2 FYNNEI. V lost 4 bases, J lost 1 base, and 7 bases lay in between. The CDR3 spells CASSGQLNTGELFF. The CDR3 DNA follows: TGTGCCAGCAGTGGACAGTTGAACACCGGGGAGCTGTTTTTT. Looking up the rest from reference TRBV2 and TRBJ2-2 gives the full variable domain: EPEVTQTPSHQVTQMGQEVILRCVPISNHLYFYWYRQILGQKVEFLVSFYNNEISEKSEIFDDQFSVERPDGSNFTLKIRSTKLEDSAMYFCASSGQLNTGELFFGEGSRLTVL.

Comments on this clone: Additional DNA sequences in this sample encode the identical CDR3. This chain uses TRBV18 with TRBJ2-5; no reliable D call. Between the trimmed V and J ends, which lost 3 bases and 1 base, there was a span of 3 bases. Germline V gene sequence: CDR1 KGHSH, CDR2 LQKENI. The CDR3 length is 12 residues. CDR3 in DNA: TGTGCCAGCTCACCGGGCCAAGAGACCCAGTACTTC. Residues: CASSPGQETQYF.

The CDR3 spells CASSWSSGSGEQFF. DNA of the CDR3: TGCGCCAGCAGCTGGAGTAGCGGGAGTGGTGAGCAGTTCTTC. This chain links TRBV5-1 with TRBJ2-1; 9 bases are a match to TRBD2. Germline loops: CDR1 SGHRS, CDR2 YFSETQ. CDR3 length: 14 residues. With V trimmed by 3 bases and J by 9 bases, 7 bases remained unmatched.

The V and J genes are TRBV27 and TRBJ1-6; D remains unclear. V was cut by 0 bases and J by 6 bases, with 12 bases left in between. The CDR3 length is 16 residues. Looked up from germline, CDR1 is MNHEY and CDR2 is SMNVEV (reference sequence). The CDR3 DNA sequence: TGTGCCAGCAGTTTATCGAGCCAGTCCCCTAATTCACCCCTCCACTTT. Protein product: CASSLSSQSPNSPLHF.

The gene calls are TRBV7-2 and TRBJ2-3; D may be TRBD1 (5 bases). The V gene's germline CDR1 is SGHTA and CDR2 FQGNSA. V dropped 6 bases and J dropped 6 bases, with 19 bases sitting between them. The CDR3 consists of 15 residues. CDR3 sequence (DNA): TGTGCCAGCAGGGACCAGGGTTCGAACGTTGATACGCAGTATTTT. It codes for CASRDQGSNVDTQYF.

The chain employs TRBV7-9 and TRBJ1-4; D call uncertain. V was clipped by 3 bases and J by 8 bases, with 25 bases between them. The CDR3 has 18 residues. CDR1 is SEHNR and CDR2 is FQNEAQ in the germline V gene (reference sequence). The CDR3 spells CASSLERVRGRWHEKLFF. For the CDR3, the DNA is TGTGCCAGCAGCTTGGAAAGAGTACGAGGGCGTTGGCACGAAAAACTGTTTTTT.

The sample holds a few counts of this clone. This chain links TRBV24-1 with TRBJ1-1; unclear D gene. The length of the CDR3 is 14 residues. CDR1 is KGHDR, CDR2 SFDVKD, per germline. The V end was cut by 5 bases, the J end by 6 bases, with 15 bases between. The DNA of the CDR3 is TGTGCCACCAGTGGCACCAACCTTAAGGCTGAAGCTTTCTTT. Amino acids: CATSGTNLKAEAFF.

Only one count was recorded for this clone. The genes are TRBV15 and TRBJ2-5; D unclear. Trimming removed 0 bases from V and 5 bases from J, with 7 bases in between. The CDR3 covers 13 residues. Germline values: CDR1 LNHNV, CDR2 YYDKDF (reference sequence). CDR3 sequence (DNA): TGTGCCACCAGCAGAGATTTAGGGGAGACCCAGTACTTC. This translates into CATSRDLGETQYF.

This chain uses TRBV4-1 with TRBJ2-3, with TRBD1 matching over 7 bases. The V and J ends lost 0 bases and 8 bases, in that order; junction bases with no gene match: 14. CDR3 size: 17 residues. CDR1 and CDR2 (germline): MGHRA, YSYEKL. CDR3 nucleotide sequence: TGCGCCAGCAGCCAAGAAAGGCGAGACAGGGTGTCACTTACGCAGTATTTT. Translation: CASSQERRDRVSLTQYF.

The rearrangement joins TRBV11-2 to TRBJ2-7; either TRBD1 or TRBD2 may supply D (5 bases each). This CDR3 region has 13 residues. Trimming removed 6 bases at V and 0 bases at J, with 9 bases between. The germline V gene has CDR1 SGHAT and CDR2 FQNNGV. The DNA of the CDR3 is TGTGCCAGCAGTCCTGGGACCTCCTACGAGCAGTACTTC. Translating gives CASSPGTSYEQYF. The whole variable domain, filled in from reference TRBV11-2 and TRBJ2-7, reads EAGVAQSPRYKIIEKRQSVAFWCNPISGHATLYWYQQILGQGPKLLIQFQNNGVVDDSQLPKDRFSAERLKGVDSTLKIQPAKLEDSAVYLCASSPGTSYEQYFGPGTRLTVT.

The gene calls are TRBV3-1 (or the pseudogene TRBV3-2) and TRBJ2-7, with D perhaps TRBD2 (7 bases). The CDR3 spans 17 residues. Trimming shortened V by 2 bases and J by 6 bases, and 23 bases separated the two germline ends. CDR1 LGHDT and CDR2 YNNKEL come from the germline V gene (reference sequence). CDR3 residues: CASSQPDTGGRRTEQYF. CDR3 nucleotide sequence: TGTGCCAGCAGCCAACCAGATACCGGGGGGCGACGAACCGAGCAGTACTTC.

This rearrangement joins TRBV3-1 (or the pseudogene TRBV3-2) to TRBJ2-5; a possible D gene is TRBD2 (6 bases). This CDR3 contains 15 residues. V lost 2 bases to trimming and J lost 5 bases, with 15 bases between them. Per germline, CDR1 LGHDT and CDR2 YNNKEL (reference sequence). The CDR3 coding sequence is TGTGCCAGCAGCCAATCGGGTAGCGGTGGGGAGACCCAGTACTTC. Its protein product is CASSQSGSGGETQYF.

This chain uses TRBV6-5 with TRBJ2-5, with a tentative D call TRBD2 (6 bases). Germline CDR1 and CDR2: MNHEY and SVGAGI. Trimming removed 4 bases at V and 2 bases at J, with 8 bases between. This CDR3 has 13 amino acids. Written as DNA, the CDR3 is TGTGCCAGCAGTTGGACTATTCAAGAGACCCAGTACTTC. Its translation is CASSWTIQETQYF.

V gene TRBV2 combines with J gene TRBJ1-1; the match to TRBD1 covers 9 bases. Germline V gene sequence: CDR1 SNHLY, CDR2 FYNNEI. CDR3 length: 13 amino acids. Trimming at V came to 5 bases and at J to 5 bases, leaving 3 bases not matched to a gene. The CDR3 protein is CASSRQGGTEAFF. The CDR3 DNA is TGTGCCAGCAGTCGACAGGGGGGTACTGAAGCTTTCTTT.

The V call is TRBV3-1 (or the pseudogene TRBV3-2), the J call TRBJ2-6; D unclear. Germline V gives CDR1 LGHDT, CDR2 YNNKEL (reference sequence). This CDR3 region has 20 residues. V lost 0 bases and J lost 4, with 22 bases in between. CDR3 nucleotides: TGTGCCAGCAGCCAAGATAGTTCGGTTAGGCGAGTTTACGGGGCCAACGTCCTGACTTTC. As protein: CASSQDSSVRRVYGANVLTF.

This clone has just one count. This same CDR3 is encoded by further DNA sequences in the sample. The chain recombines TRBV11-2 with TRBJ2-1; 7 positions match TRBD2. The germline gives CDR1 SGHAT, CDR2 FQNNGV. With V trimmed by 3 bases and J by 0 bases, 2 bases remained unmatched. The CDR3 is 15 residues long. The CDR3 DNA sequence: TGTGCCAGCAGCTTGGGCGGGAGCTCCTACAATGAGCAGTTCTTC. It codes for CASSLGGSSYNEQFF.